This T cell receptor (beta chain) is from a study of PD-1 blockade in classical Hodgkin lymphoma. The assay was immunoSEQ multiplex PCR, and TCRdb's table has in-frame clones only and misses some. The repertoire holds about 20,000 clones, 77% seen once, with roughly 42% in the top ten. Germline CDR1 and CDR2: SGDLS and YYNGEE. This CDR3 contains 14 residues. Trimming stripped 0 bases from V and 6 bases from J, with 10 bases between. Relapse was seen in all patients after autologous stem cell transplantation, and brentuximab vedotin exposure was variable. The chain combines TRBV9 with TRBJ1-5; D is unresolved. The receptor comes from a human donor with classical Hodgkin lymphoma. Here the sequenced sample was peripheral blood mononuclear cells (PBMCs), taken before the second cycle of nivolumab. The CDR3 DNA reads TGTGCCAGCAGCGTAGGGAGGGAAGGTCAGCCCCAGCATTTT. It translates to CASSVGREGQPQHF.